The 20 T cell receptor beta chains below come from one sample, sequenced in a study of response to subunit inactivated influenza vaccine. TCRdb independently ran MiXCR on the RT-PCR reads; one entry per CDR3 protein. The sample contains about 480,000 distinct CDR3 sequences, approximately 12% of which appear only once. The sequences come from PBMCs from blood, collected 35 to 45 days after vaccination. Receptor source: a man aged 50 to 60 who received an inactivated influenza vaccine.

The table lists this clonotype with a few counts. The CDR3 DNA sequence: TGTGCCAGCAGCTTGGTAGCGGGAGGGGGCAATGAGCAGTTCTTC. Protein sequence: CASSLVAGGGNEQFF. The chain combines TRBV5-8 with TRBJ2-1; 11 bases line up with TRBD2. The CDR3 covers 15 residues. In germline, CDR1 is SGHTS, CDR2 YDEGEE. V lost 0 bases and J lost 6; bases outside the gene matches: 2.

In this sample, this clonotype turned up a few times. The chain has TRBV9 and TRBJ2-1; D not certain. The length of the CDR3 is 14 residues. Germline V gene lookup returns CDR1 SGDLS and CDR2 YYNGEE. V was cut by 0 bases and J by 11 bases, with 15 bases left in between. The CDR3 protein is CASSVVVGDTQQFF. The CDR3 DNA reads TGTGCCAGCAGCGTAGTGGTCGGCGATACACAGCAGTTCTTC.

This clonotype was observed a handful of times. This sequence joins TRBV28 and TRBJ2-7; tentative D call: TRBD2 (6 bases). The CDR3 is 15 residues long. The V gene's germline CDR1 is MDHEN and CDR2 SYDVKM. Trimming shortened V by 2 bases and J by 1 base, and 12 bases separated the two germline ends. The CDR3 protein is CASSLLASASYEQYF. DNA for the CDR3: TGTGCCAGCAGTTTACTAGCTAGCGCGTCCTACGAGCAGTACTTC.

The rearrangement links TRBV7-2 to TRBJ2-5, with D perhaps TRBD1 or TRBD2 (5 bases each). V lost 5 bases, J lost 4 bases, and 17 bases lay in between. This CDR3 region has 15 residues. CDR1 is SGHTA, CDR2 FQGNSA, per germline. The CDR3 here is CASSPGTDLGETQYF. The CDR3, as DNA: TGTGCCAGCAGCCCCGGGACCGACCTCGGAGAGACCCAGTACTTC.

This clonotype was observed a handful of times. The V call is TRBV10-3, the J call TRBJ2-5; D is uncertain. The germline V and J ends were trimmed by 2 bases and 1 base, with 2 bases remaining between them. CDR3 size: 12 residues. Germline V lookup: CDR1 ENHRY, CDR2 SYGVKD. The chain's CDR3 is CAISEPQETQYF. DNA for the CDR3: TGTGCCATCAGTGAGCCCCAAGAGACCCAGTACTTC.

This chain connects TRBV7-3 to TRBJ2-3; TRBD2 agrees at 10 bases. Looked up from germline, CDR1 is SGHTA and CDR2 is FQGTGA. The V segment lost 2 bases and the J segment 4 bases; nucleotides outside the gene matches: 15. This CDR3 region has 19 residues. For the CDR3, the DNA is TGTGCCAGCAGCTTACGTACCAGGAGTCCTAGCGGGAGTGCAGATACGCAGTATTTT. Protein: CASSLRTRSPSGSADTQYF.

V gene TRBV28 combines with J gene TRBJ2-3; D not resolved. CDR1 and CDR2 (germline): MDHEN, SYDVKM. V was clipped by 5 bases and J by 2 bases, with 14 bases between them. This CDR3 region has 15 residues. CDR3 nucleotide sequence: TGTGCCAGCAGTGTAACACCGTCACTCACAGATACGCAGTATTTT. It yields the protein CASSVTPSLTDTQYF.

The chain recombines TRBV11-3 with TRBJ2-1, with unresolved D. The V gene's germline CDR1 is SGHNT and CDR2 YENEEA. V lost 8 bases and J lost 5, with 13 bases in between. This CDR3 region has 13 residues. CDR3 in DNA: TGTGCCAGCTCCCGAAAGTTCCACAATGAGCAGTTCTTC. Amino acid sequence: CASSRKFHNEQFF.

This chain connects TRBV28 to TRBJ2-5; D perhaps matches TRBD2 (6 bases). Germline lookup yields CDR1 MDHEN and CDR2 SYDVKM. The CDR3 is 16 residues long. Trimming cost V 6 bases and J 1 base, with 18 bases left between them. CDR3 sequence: CASSPGTLTGQETQYF. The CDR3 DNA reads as TGTGCCAGCAGCCCCGGGACTCTCACCGGCCAAGAGACCCAGTACTTC.

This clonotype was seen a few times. The CDR3 region is CASSRAPYEKLFF. Written as DNA, the CDR3 is TGTGCCAGCAGCCGGGCGCCATATGAAAAACTGTTTTTT. J is TRBJ1-4 and V is TRBV12-3 or TRBV12-4; D gene ambiguous. V lost 6 bases and J lost 6, with 11 bases in between. The CDR3 has 13 amino acids.

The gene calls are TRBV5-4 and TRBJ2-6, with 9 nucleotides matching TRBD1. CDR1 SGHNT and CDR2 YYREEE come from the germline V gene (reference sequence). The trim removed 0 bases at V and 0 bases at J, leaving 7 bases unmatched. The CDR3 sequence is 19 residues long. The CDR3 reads CASSLGVGQGVSGANVLTF. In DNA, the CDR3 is TGTGCCAGCAGCTTGGGGGTGGGACAGGGTGTCTCTGGGGCCAACGTCCTGACTTTC.

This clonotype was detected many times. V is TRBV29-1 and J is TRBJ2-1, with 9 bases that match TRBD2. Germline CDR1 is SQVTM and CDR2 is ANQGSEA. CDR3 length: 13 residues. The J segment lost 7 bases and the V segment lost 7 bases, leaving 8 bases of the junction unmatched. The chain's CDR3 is CSGSSGNRNEQFF. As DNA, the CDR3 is TGCAGCGGGTCTAGCGGGAATAGAAATGAGCAGTTCTTC.

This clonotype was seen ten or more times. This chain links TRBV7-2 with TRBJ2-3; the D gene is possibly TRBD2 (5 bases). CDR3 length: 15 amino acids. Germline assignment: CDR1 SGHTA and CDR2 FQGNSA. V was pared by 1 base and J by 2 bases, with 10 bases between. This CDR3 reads CASSLGGAFTDTQYF. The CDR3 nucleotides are TGTGCCAGCAGCTTAGGGGGAGCTTTCACAGATACGCAGTATTTT.

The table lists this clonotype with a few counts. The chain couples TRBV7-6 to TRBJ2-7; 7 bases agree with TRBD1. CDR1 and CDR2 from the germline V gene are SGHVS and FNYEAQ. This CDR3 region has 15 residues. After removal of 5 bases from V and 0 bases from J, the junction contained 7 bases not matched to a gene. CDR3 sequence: CASSTGTANSYEQYF. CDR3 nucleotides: TGTGCCAGCAGCACGGGGACAGCAAACTCCTACGAGCAGTACTTC.

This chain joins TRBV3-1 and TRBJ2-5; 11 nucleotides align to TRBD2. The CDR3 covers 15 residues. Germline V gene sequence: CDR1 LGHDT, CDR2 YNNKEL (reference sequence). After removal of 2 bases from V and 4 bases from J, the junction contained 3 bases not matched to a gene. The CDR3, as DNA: TGTGCCAGCAGCCAACTTGGACTAGCGGGAGAGACCCAGTACTTC. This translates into CASSQLGLAGETQYF.

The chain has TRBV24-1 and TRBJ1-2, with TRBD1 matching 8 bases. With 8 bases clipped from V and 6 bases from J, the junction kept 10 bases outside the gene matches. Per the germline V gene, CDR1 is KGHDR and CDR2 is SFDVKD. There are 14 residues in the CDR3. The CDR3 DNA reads TGTGCCACCATTTACCCGGGACAGGCCCATGGCTACACCTTC. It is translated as CATIYPGQAHGYTF.

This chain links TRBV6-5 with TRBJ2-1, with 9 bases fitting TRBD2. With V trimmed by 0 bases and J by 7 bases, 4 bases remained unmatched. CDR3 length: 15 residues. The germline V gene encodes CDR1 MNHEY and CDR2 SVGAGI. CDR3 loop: CASSYSSGSVNEQFF. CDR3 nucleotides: TGTGCCAGCAGTTACTCTAGCGGGAGTGTAAATGAGCAGTTCTTC.

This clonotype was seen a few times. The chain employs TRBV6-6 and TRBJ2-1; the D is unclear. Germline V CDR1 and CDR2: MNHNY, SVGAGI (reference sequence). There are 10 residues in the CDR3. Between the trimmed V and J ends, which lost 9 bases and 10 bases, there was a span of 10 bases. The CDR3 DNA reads TGTGCCAGTGCGGCCGTAGAGCAGTTCTTC. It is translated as CASAAVEQFF.

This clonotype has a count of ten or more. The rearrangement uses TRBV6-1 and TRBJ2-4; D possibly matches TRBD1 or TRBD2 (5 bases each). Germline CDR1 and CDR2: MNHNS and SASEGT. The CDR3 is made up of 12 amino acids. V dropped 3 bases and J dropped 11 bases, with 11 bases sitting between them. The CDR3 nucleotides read TGTGCCAGCAGTGATGGGGGTAGGGTTCAGTACTTC. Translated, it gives CASSDGGRVQYF.

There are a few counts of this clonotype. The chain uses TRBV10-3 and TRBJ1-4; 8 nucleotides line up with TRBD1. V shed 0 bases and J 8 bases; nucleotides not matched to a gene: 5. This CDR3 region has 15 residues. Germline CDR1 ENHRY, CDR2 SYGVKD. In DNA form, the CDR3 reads TGTGCCATCAGTGAGTCCGCAGGGGGCGAGGAAAAACTGTTTTTT. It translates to CAISESAGGEEKLFF.